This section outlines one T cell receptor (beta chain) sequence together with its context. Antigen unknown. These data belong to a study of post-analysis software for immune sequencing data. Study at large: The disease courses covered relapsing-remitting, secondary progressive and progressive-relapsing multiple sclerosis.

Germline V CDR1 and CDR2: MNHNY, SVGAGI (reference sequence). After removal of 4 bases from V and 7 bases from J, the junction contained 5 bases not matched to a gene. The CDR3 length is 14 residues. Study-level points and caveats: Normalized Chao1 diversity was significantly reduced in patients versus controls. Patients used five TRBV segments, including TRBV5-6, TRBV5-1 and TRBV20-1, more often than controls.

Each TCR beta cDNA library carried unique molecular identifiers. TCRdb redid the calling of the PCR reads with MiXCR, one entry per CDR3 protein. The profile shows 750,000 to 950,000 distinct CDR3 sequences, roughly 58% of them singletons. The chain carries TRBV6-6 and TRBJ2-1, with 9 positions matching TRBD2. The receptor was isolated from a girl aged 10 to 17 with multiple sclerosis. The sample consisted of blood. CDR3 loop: CASSLAGEGNEQFF. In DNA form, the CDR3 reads TGTGCCAGCAGTTTAGCGGGGGAGGGGAATGAGCAGTTCTTC.